This entry concerns a single TCR beta chain. In its sample, this clonotype was seen a few times. Its antigen remains undetermined. No base qualities exist here, and no much larger clone lies one base off it. This specimen's treatment or condition label, interpreted: approximately 10-day PBMC culture with coronavirus spike peptide pools or control peptides (ViraFEST assay). CD4+ T cells from unexposed donors were collected before the COVID-19 pandemic (2011-2018). The ViraFEST assay was used in the study, in which antigen-specific T cells were expanded with peptide pools and expanded clonotypes were subsequently identified by TCR sequencing. Each well held 2 million to 2.5 million PBMCs cultured with roughly 10 ug/ml peptide pools in IMDM containing roughly 5% human AB serum and 9 to 10 IU/ml IL-2. Half of the culture medium was replaced with fresh IL-2-containing medium on days 3 and 7. Once the cells had been in culture for 9 to 10 days, the EasySep CD4+ T cell isolation kit was used to isolate CD4+ T cells by negative selection. Unexposed donor CD4+ T cells were tested for reactivity to SARS-CoV-2 S and N and four common cold coronavirus spike pools, as cell number allowed. PBMCs were separated from whole blood using Ficoll-Paque Plus gradient centrifugation and then either used fresh or cryopreserved at -140C. Each culture condition was generally run in triplicate wells. Leukapheresis product for the unexposed donors was bought commercially.

Spanning cysteine to phenylalanine, the CDR3 consists of 11 amino acids. Only CDR3 DNA is held: 33 bases, read in frame from base 1. V and J lose 5 bases and 4 bases, and a span of 6 bases separates them. The CDR1 and CDR2 encoded by the germline V gene are SGHTA and FQGNSA. The data belong to a study of vaccination and CD4 T cells after COVID-19 (dated by TCRdb to the early 2020s). General notes on the study: In the convalescent cohort there were six males and four females, among whom were two Hispanic individuals, seven Caucasians, two Asians and one multiracial person. Culture stimuli were overlapping spike peptide pools from SARS-CoV-2 and from the common cold coronaviruses HCoV-NL63, HCoV-OC43 and HCoV-229E. In control cultures, a CEFX viral epitope pool was used as positive control, an HIV-1 Nef peptide pool was used as negative control, or no peptide was added. Memory CD4+ T cell crossreactivity between SARS-CoV-2 and common cold coronavirus spike proteins was assessed at the TCR clonotype level in an earlier paper using these donors. The time from the second vaccine dose to post-vaccine blood sampling had a median of roughly 79 days and ranged from about 12 to 241 days. Each participant got two doses of either the Pfizer-BioNTech BNT162b2 vaccine (n=8) or the Moderna mRNA-1273 vaccine (n=2). Post-COVID blood samples were collected from convalescent patients a median of around 100 days after diagnosis, with a range of about 35 to 170 days. The spike-specific CD4+ TCR repertoire was compared before and after mRNA vaccination in approximately ten COVID-19 convalescent patients and a handful of infection-naive healthy vaccine recipients. General study outcomes and caveats: The median count of SARS-CoV-2-reactive clonotypes went up from 20 to 25 after infection to 38 after vaccination, although the change was not significant. Of the vaccine-specific clones found in convalescent patients, nearly all (304 of 307) were mono-reactive for SARS-CoV-2 spike instead of being cross-reactive with common cold coronaviruses. Among the post-vaccine SARS-CoV-2-reactive clones in convalescent patients, a median around 86% showed up only after vaccination, which suggests vaccine-specific priming. Only a relatively small number of convalescent patients were included in the study, and early timepoints following natural infection were not analyzed.

To prepare the library, PCR was applied. DNA from cultured CD4+ T cells underwent TCR sequencing with the Oncomine TCR Beta short-read assay at the Johns Hopkins FTIC core. Genomic DNA was extracted from the cultured CD4+ T cells with the QIAamp micro DNA kit. Oncomine TCR Beta libraries made from cultured CD4+ T cells were pooled using unique dual indexes and sequenced on an Illumina iSeq 100. The original pipeline was this. Non-productive sequences were removed, and CDR3s that did not start with C, did not end with F or W, or were shorter than 7 amino acids were discarded. The MANAFEST web application was used to identify antigen-specific clonotypes by comparing peptide-stimulated wells against reference wells and other culture wells. To be called positive, a clone needed an FDR below 0.05, an odds ratio above 5, and a productive frequency above 0.1% in at least two of three replicate wells. A clonotype was classed as cross-reactive if the clonotype showed significant expansion both in SARS-CoV-2 spike wells and in at least one common cold coronavirus spike condition. Using R version 3.6.1, CDR3 homology was evaluated through Levenshtein distances (stringdist) along with unrooted phylogenetic trees (ape). The public reads were run again by TCRdb, first through fastp at Q25 and then through MiXCR, and only productive beta chains were kept. All rows with the same CDR3 protein become a single entry with the most common DNA and genes. The authors' filters were not applied to this entry. This sample has 7,500 to 10,000 distinct CDR3 sequences in its table, and nearly 35% of those were observed once. In total, the top ten clones hold about 16% of the sample.

The sequence joins TRBV7-2 to TRBJ2-7; the D gene cannot be resolved reliably. The sequence was collected from a human donor in good health. Sequencing was done on a sample of CD4+ T cells from blood, cultured in vitro. The nucleotide sequence reads TGTGCCAGCAGCGACCGGTACGAGCAGTACTTC. Its translation reads: CASSDRYEQYF.